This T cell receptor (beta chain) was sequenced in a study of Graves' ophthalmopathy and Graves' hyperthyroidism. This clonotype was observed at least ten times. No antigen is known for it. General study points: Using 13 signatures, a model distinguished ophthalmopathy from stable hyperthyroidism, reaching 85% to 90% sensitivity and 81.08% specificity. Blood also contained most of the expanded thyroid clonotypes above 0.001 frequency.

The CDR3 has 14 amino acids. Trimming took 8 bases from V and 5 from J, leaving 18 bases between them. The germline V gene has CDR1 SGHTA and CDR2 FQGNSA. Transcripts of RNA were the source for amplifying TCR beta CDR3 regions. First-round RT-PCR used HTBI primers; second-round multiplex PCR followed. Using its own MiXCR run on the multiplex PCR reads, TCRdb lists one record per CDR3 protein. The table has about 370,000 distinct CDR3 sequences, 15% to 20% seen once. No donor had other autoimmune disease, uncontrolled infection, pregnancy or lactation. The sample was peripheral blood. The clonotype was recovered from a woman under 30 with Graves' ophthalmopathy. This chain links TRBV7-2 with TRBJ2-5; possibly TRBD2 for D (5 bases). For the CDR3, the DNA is TGTGCCAGCCAACGCGGGCAGGTGGGGGAGACCCAGTACTTC. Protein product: CASQRGQVGETQYF.